The 18 T cell receptor beta chains given below trace back to one sample, sequenced in a study of shared clonotypes between healthy human individuals. Profiling relied on immunoSEQ multiplex PCR, and the TCRdb table lists in-frame clones only, not all of them. The sample holds about 1,800,000 clones, roughly 95% seen once. Naive CD8 cells comprised CD45RO-negative, CCR7-positively selected cells, excluding terminally differentiated effector memory CD45RA+ cells. The sequencing sample was made of naive CD8+ T cells sorted from blood. These receptors came from a young man in good health.

The chain has TRBV5-6 and TRBJ1-1, with unresolved D. Germline lookup yields CDR1 SGHDT and CDR2 YYEEEE. The V end was cut by 6 bases, the J end by 7 bases, with 19 bases between. This CDR3 region has 14 residues. CDR3 sequence: CASTLRFAPHEAFF. In nucleotides, the CDR3 is TGTGCCAGCACCCTGAGATTCGCCCCCCATGAAGCTTTCTTT.

As to this clone: The same CDR3 arises from other DNA sequences in this sample as well. This rearrangement joins TRBV30 to TRBJ2-7; D gene uncertain. The V gene lost 1 base and the J gene lost 0 bases, with 4 bases spanning the gap. The CDR3 covers 12 residues. CDR1 GTSNPN and CDR2 SVGIG come from the germline V gene (reference sequence). CDR3 DNA sequence: TGTGCCTGGAGTGAAAACTCCTACGAGCAGTACTTC. Amino acid sequence: CAWSENSYEQYF.

This chain uses TRBV13 with TRBJ2-7; TRBD2 aligns across 9 bases. After removal of 5 bases from V and 6 bases from J, the junction contained 17 bases not matched to a gene. Germline V gives CDR1 PRHDT, CDR2 FYEKMQ (reference sequence). The CDR3 has 17 amino acids. The CDR3 bases are TGTGCCAGCAGCAACGCCGCGCTAGCGGGGTTGCCTTCCGAGCAGTACTTC. Protein product: CASSNAALAGLPSEQYF.

This clone was seen a single time. V usage is TRBV29-1 and J usage is TRBJ2-1; 9 nucleotides line up with TRBD2. Looked up from germline, CDR1 is SQVTM and CDR2 is ANQGSEA. The CDR3 runs 15 residues. J was trimmed by 6 bases and V by 7 bases; bases with no gene match: 13. This CDR3 reads CSAIHGTSPSNEQFF. The CDR3 nucleotides read TGCAGCGCAATACACGGGACTAGCCCCTCCAATGAGCAGTTCTTC.

This sequence joins TRBV29-1 and TRBJ2-5; D ambiguous. In germline, CDR1 is SQVTM, CDR2 ANQGSEA. V was trimmed by 4 bases and J by 6 bases, leaving 15 bases between them. The CDR3 has 13 residues. The CDR3 is CSVALVGGKTQYF. Written as DNA, the CDR3 is TGCAGCGTTGCCTTGGTAGGCGGAAAGACCCAGTACTTC.

This sequence joins TRBV4-3 and TRBJ1-1; D unclear. Germline CDR1 reads LGHNA; CDR2 reads YSLEER. This CDR3 contains 14 residues. V lost 0 bases to trimming and J lost 5 bases, with 10 bases between them. The CDR3, as DNA: TGCGCCAGCAGCCAAGATTGGGCGAATACTGAAGCTTTCTTT. Its translation: CASSQDWANTEAFF.

The V gene is TRBV7-6, the J gene TRBJ2-2; TRBD1 matches 10 bases. The J segment lost 6 bases and the V segment lost 4 bases, leaving 5 bases of the junction unmatched. The CDR3 sequence is 15 residues long. CDR1 SGHVS and CDR2 FNYEAQ come from the germline V gene. CDR3 residues: CASSWRQGAAGELFF. As DNA, the CDR3 is TGTGCCAGCAGCTGGAGACAGGGGGCTGCCGGGGAGCTGTTTTTT.

The V and J genes are TRBV15 and TRBJ2-2, with TRBD1 matching over 7 bases. This CDR3 has 18 residues. The trim removed 1 base at V and 4 bases at J, leaving 12 bases unmatched. Germline V gene lookup returns CDR1 LNHNV and CDR2 YYDKDF (reference sequence). The CDR3 DNA reads TGTGCCACCAGCAGAGTGGGGGTGGCGCAGGGGGTCACCGGGGAGCTGTTTTTT. Translated, it gives CATSRVGVAQGVTGELFF.

The J gene is TRBJ2-7, the V gene TRBV11-1; D tentatively fits TRBD1 or TRBD2 (5 bases each). The V gene lost 5 bases and the J gene lost 3 bases, with 17 bases spanning the gap. The CDR3 is made up of 15 amino acids. Germline-derived CDR1 and CDR2 are SGHAT and FQDESV (reference sequence). The CDR3 sequence: CASSASGTANYEQYF. In DNA, the CDR3 is TGTGCCAGCAGCGCCTCCGGGACGGCGAACTACGAGCAGTACTTC.

The chain uses TRBV5-1 and TRBJ1-1; D may be TRBD1 (6 bases). Germline CDR1 is SGHRS and CDR2 is YFSETQ. V was pared by 1 base and J by 3 bases, with 13 bases between. This CDR3 has 15 residues. This CDR3 reads CASSLNGGWDTEAFF. CDR3 DNA sequence: TGCGCCAGCAGCTTGAATGGGGGCTGGGACACTGAAGCTTTCTTT.

The rearrangement joins TRBV12-5 to TRBJ2-7; D may be TRBD1 or TRBD2 (5 bases each). The V end was cut by 0 bases, the J end by 2 bases, with 20 bases between. The CDR3 runs 18 residues. Germline V CDR1 and CDR2: LGHNT, FRNRAP. The CDR3 reads CASGLVQGTFPGTYEQYF. The CDR3 DNA reads TGTGCTAGTGGTTTGGTACAAGGGACCTTCCCCGGTACCTACGAGCAGTACTTC.

The chain couples TRBV6-1 to TRBJ1-1; D is undetermined. Trimming pared 0 bases from V and 1 base from J, leaving 9 bases between. Germline CDR1 and CDR2: MNHNS and SASEGT. The CDR3 sequence is 15 residues long. CDR3: CASSEAPHTNTEAFF. The DNA of the CDR3 is TGTGCCAGCAGTGAAGCGCCCCACACGAACACTGAAGCTTTCTTT.

V usage is TRBV7-6 and J usage is TRBJ2-7; TRBD2 is a possible D gene (6 bases). V was clipped by 4 bases and J by 0 bases, with 10 bases between them. This CDR3 is built from 14 residues. Germline CDR1 is SGHVS and CDR2 is FNYEAQ. In nucleotides, the CDR3 is TGTGCCAGCAGCTCCCGGGGGTCCTCCTACGAGCAGTACTTC. Encoded protein: CASSSRGSSYEQYF. The full variable domain, in which reference TRBV7-6 and TRBJ2-7 provide the parts outside the CDR3, is GAGVSQSPRYKVTKRGQDVALRCDPISGHVSLYWYRQALGQGPEFLTYFNYEAQQDKSGLPNDRFSAERPEGSISTLTIQRTEQRDSAMYRCASSSRGSSYEQYFGPGTRLTVT.

This chain joins TRBV28 and TRBJ1-4, with 12 bases that match TRBD1. Germline V CDR1 and CDR2: MDHEN, SYDVKM. This CDR3 has 16 amino acids. With 2 bases clipped from V and 8 bases from J, the junction kept 6 bases outside the gene matches. In DNA form, the CDR3 reads TGTGCCAGCAGTTTAGACGTGGGGACAGGGGGCGAAAAACTGTTTTTT. Translating gives CASSLDVGTGGEKLFF. Complete variable domain (other parts from reference TRBV28 and TRBJ1-4): DVKVTQSSRYLVKRTGEKVFLECVQDMDHENMFWYRQDPGLGLRLIYFSYDVKMKEKGDIPEGYSVSREKKERFSLILESASTNQTSMYLCASSLDVGTGGEKLFFGSGTQLSVL.

The genes are TRBV7-9 and TRBJ2-7, with D maybe TRBD1 (6 bases). CDR1 and CDR2 from the germline V gene are SEHNR and FQNEAQ (reference sequence). This CDR3 comprises 16 residues. The germline V and J ends were trimmed by 2 bases and 0 bases, with 14 bases remaining between them. The CDR3 here is CASSLSTGESSYEQYF. The CDR3 coding sequence is TGTGCCAGCAGCTTATCGACAGGTGAGAGCTCCTACGAGCAGTACTTC.

This sequence joins TRBV2 and TRBJ1-5, with D unresolved. From germline, CDR1 is SNHLY and CDR2 FYNNEI. The ends were cut back, 3 bases at V and 0 bases at J, with 9 bases in the middle. The CDR3 contains 15 residues. In nucleotides, the CDR3 is TGTGCCAGCAGTGATGAGGTAAATAGCAATCAGCCCCAGCATTTT. It yields the protein CASSDEVNSNQPQHF.

The rearrangement joins TRBV7-9 to TRBJ1-3, with D maybe TRBD1 (5 bases). The CDR3 consists of 14 residues. V was cut by 5 bases and J by 0 bases, with 8 bases left in between. Germline CDR1 is SEHNR and CDR2 is FQNEAQ (reference sequence). Here the CDR3 DNA reads TGTGCCAGCAGCCCGACAGACTCTGGAAACACCATATATTTT. It is translated as CASSPTDSGNTIYF.

The chain joins TRBV7-9 to TRBJ2-7, with D hard to call. From germline, CDR1 is SEHNR and CDR2 FQNEAQ (reference sequence). This CDR3 region has 11 residues. V was trimmed by 1 base and J by 6 bases, leaving 4 bases between them. CDR3 DNA: TGTGCCAGCAGCTTAGAGTCCGAGCAGTACTTC. Encoded protein: CASSLESEQYF.